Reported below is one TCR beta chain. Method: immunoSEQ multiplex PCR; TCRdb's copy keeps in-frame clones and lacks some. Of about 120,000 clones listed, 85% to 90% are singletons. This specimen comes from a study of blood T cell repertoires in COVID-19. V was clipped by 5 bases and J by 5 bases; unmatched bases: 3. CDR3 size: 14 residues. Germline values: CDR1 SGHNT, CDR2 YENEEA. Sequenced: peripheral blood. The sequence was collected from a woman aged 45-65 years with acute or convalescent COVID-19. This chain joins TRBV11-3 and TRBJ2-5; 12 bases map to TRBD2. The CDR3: CASSKGLAGETQYF. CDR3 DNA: TGTGCCAGCAGCAAGGGACTAGCGGGCGAGACCCAGTACTTC. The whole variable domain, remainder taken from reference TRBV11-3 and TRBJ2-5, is EAGVVQSPRYKIIEKKQPVAFWCNPISGHNTLYWYLQNLGQGPELLIRYENEEAVDDSQLPKDRFSAERLKGVDSTLKIQPAELGDSAVYLCASSKGLAGETQYFGPGTRLLVL.